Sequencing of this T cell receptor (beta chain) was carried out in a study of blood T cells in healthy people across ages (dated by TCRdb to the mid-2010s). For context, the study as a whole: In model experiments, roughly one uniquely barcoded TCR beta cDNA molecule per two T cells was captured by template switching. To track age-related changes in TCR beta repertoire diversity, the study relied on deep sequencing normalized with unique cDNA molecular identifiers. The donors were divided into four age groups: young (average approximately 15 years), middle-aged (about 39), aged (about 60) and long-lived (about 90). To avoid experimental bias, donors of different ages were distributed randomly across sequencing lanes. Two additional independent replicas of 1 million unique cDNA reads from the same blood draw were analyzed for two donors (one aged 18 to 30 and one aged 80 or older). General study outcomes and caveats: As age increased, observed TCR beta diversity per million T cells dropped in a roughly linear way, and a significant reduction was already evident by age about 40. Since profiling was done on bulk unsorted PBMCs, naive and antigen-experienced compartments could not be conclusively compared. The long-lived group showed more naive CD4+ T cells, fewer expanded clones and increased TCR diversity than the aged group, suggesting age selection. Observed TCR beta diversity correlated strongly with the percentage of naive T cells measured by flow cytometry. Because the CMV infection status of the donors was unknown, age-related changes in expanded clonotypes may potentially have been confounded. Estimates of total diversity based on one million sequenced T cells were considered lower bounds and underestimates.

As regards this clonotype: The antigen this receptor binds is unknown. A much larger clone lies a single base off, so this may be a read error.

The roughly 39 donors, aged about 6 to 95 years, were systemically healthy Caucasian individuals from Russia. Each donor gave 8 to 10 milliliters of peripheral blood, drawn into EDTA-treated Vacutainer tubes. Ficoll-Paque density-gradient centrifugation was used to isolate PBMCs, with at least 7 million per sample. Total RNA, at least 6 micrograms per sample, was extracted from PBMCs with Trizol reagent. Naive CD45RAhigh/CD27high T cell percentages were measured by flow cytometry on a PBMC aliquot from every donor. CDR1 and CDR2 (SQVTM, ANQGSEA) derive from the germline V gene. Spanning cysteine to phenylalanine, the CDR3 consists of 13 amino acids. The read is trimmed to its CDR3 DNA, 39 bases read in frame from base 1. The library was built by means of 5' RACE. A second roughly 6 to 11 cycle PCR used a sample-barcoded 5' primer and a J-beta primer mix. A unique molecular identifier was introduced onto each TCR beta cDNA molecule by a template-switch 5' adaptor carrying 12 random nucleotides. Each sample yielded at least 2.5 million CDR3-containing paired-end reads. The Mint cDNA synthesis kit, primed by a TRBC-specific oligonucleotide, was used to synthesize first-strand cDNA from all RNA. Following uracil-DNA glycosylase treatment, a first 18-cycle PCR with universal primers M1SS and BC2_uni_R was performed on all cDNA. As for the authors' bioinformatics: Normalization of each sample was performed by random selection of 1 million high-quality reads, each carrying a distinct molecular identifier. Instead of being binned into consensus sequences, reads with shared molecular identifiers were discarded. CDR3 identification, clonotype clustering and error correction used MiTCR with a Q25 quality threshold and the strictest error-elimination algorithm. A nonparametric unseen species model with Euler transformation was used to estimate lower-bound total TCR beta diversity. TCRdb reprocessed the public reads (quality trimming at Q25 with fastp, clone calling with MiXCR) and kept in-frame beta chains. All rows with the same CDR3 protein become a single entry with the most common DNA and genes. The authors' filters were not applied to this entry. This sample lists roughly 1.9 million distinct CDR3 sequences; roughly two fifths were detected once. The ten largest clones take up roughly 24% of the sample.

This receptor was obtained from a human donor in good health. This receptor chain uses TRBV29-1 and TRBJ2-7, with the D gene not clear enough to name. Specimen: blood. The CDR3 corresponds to CGVALIGVYEQYF. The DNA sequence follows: TGCGGCGTTGCCCTAATTGGAGTTTACGAGCAGTACTTC.